This TCR beta chain was retrieved from a study of blood T cell repertoires in COVID-19 (dated by TCRdb to 2018 to 2021). For the study in its entirety: The collaborator samples originated in the United States, Italy and Spain and spanned the acute and convalescent phases of COVID-19. The material from the prospective study consisted of cDNA or gDNA derived from T cells, B-cell-depleted T cells, or PBMCs. The dataset comprised deeply sampled blood TCRbeta repertoires from subjects exposed to, actively infected with, or recovered from COVID-19. The repertoires were released in a freely available public database meant as a resource for research on the immune response to SARS-CoV-2. The samples were drawn from the first 160 participants of the ongoing ImmuneRACE study and from 950 to 1,500 subjects provided by 6 global collaborators. Sample metadata almost always included a de-identified subject ID, COVID-19 status, age in years and sex. Where available, HLA class I and class II types were obtained from metadata supplied by the sample provider rather than from assay-based typing.

In the prospective study, participants were roughly 18 to 89 years old, resided in approximately 22 geographic areas of the United States, and were enrolled through a virtual design. In the prospective study, participants were assigned to cohorts based on the clinical history participants reported in a screening survey and a study questionnaire. For ImmuneRACE Cohort 3, a participant was defined as recovered based on two consecutive negative NP/OP PCR tests, clearance by a healthcare professional, or resolution of symptoms. Each participant in the prospective study had whole blood, serum and a nasopharyngeal or oropharyngeal swab collected by mobile phlebotomists. Participants in the prospective study had the option to provide additional blood draws and questionnaires over a 2-month period. Prospective study blood samples were shipped either frozen or at room temperature before DNA extraction.

In the germline V gene (reference sequence), CDR1 corresponds to SGHNT and CDR2 to YYREEE. Counted from cysteine to phenylalanine, this CDR3 has 13 amino acids. CDR3 DNA only is kept here, 39 bases in frame from base 1. The V and J ends are trimmed by 6 bases and 0 bases, leaving 9 bases between them. The paper as a whole reports these results and caveats: How much clinical and demographic metadata was included differed by source and by participant, and the metadata was provided uncurated.

TCRbeta CDR3 regions were amplified from genomic DNA by means of the immunoSEQ Assay, a bias-controlled multiplex PCR. The original methods were these. The number of nucleated cells in each sample was estimated by amplification of reference gene primers within the assay. To quantify the absolute abundance of each unique TCRbeta CDR3 rearrangement, sequence reads were collapsed and filtered. Productive Simpson clonality was computed per sample as the square root of Simpson's diversity index over productive rearrangements. What TCRdb holds here is the immuneACCESS table cut down to in-frame rearrangements. Part of the clones is not present; checked against another copy, under half of the missing clones reflect an unresolved V gene, and the others are unexplained. The V and J calls and the clone size are those of that table, but D and trimming were determined from the DNA. The sample table lists about 190,000 clones, roughly 80% of them with a count of one. The top ten hold under 4% of the sample.

This clone came up once. Its cognate antigen has yet to be identified. No much larger clone exists at a distance of one base, and base qualities are not known. This receptor was taken from a woman in her twenties or thirties who had recovered from COVID-19. The rearranged chain carries TRBV5-4 and TRBJ1-1, with no confidently assigned D gene. Sample: PBMCs or T cells enriched from blood (not recorded which). The CDR3 in this case is CASMRELNTEAFF. The nucleotide sequence is TGTGCCAGCATGCGGGAGCTGAACACTGAAGCTTTCTTT.